These T cell receptor beta chains were read from a single sample in a study of T cell responses to AZD1222 COVID-19 vaccine. The method was immunoSEQ multiplex PCR; TCRdb's version includes in-frame clones alone and lacks a portion of them. The sample lists roughly 150,000 clones, around nine tenths occurring once. The specimen comprised peripheral blood, sampled on day 0 of AZD1222 vaccination. These receptors all come from an adult in good health. CDR3s include the opening cysteine and the closing phenylalanine or tryptophan. D genes are given only for firm matches. Some rows have no size entry. The others give once, few or many, or a class for an expanded clone.

NA,NA,TRBV11-3,TRBJ1-1,TGTGCCAGCAGCTTAGCGAATCGCTTAATGAACACTGAAGCTTTCTTT,CASSLANRLMNTEAFF
once,NA,TRBV14,TRBJ2-1,TGTGCCAGCAGCCAAGCCGCCCTTCAGTTCTTC,CASSQAALQFF
NA,NA,TRBV5-8,TRBJ2-1,TGTGCCAGCAGTTCCGGGAAGACGAATGAGCAGTTCTTC,CASSSGKTNEQFF
NA,TRBD1,TRBV7-6,TRBJ2-7,TGTGCCAGCAGCTTACTCGCAGGGGGTAGGCGTGGACGCGAGCAGTACTTC,CASSLLAGGRRGREQYF
NA,NA,TRBV27,TRBJ1-4,TGTGCCAGCAGTAGGAGGACGGGAGGACTTGCCGCAACTAATGAAAAACTGTTTTTT,CASSRRTGGLAATNEKLFF
NA,TRBD1,TRBV28,TRBJ1-2,TGTGCCAGCAGCCTGGCAGGACAGGGGTTAGGGGGCTACACCTTC,CASSLAGQGLGGYTF
once,TRBD1,TRBV9,TRBJ1-4,TGTGCCAGCAGCACTTCCGGGACAGAGAATGAAAAACTGTTTTTT,CASSTSGTENEKLFF
once,NA,TRBV28,TRBJ1-1,TGTGCCAGCAGTTATCGCTCTGGGGGTACTGAAGCTTTCTTT,CASSYRSGGTEAFF
NA,NA,TRBV29-1,TRBJ1-2,TGCAGCGTTGCAGGTGGAGCTAACTATGGCTACACCTTC,CSVAGGANYGYTF
NA,NA,TRBV6-1,TRBJ2-1,TGTGCCAGCAGTGATACTAGCTTGAGCTCCTACAATGAGCAGTTCTTC,CASSDTSLSSYNEQFF
NA,NA,TRBV4-3,TRBJ2-3,TGCGCCAGCAGCCAAGATTCTGCTGGGAATCTTGGTACGCAGTATTTT,CASSQDSAGNLGTQYF
NA,TRBD2,TRBV19,TRBJ2-5,TGTGCCAGTAGTTCCGGACTAGCGGGGGGCCCTCGGCCTGAGACCCAGTACTTC,CASSSGLAGGPRPETQYF
NA,NA,TRBV27,TRBJ1-1,TGTGCCAGCAGGCCGAACAGGGAAACTGAAGCTTTCTTT,CASRPNRETEAFF
NA,TRBD1,TRBV27,TRBJ2-7,TGTGCCAGCAGTGCTACCGGGACAGGACGCCAGATACCGAGCTACGAGCAGTACTTC,CASSATGTGRQIPSYEQYF
NA,NA,TRBV27,TRBJ1-1,TGTGCCAGCAGATCAGGGCACACTGAAGCTTTCTTT,CASRSGHTEAFF
NA,TRBD1,TRBV9,TRBJ1-1,TGTGCCAGCAGCGGGACAGGGGCGCTCACTGAAGCTTTCTTT,CASSGTGALTEAFF
NA,NA,TRBV7-2,TRBJ2-3,TGTGCCAGCAGCTTAGAGTCGGGCCTAAGCACAGATACGCAGTATTTT,CASSLESGLSTDTQYF
NA,NA,TRBV5-1,TRBJ2-2,TGCGCCAGCAGCTTGGTCGGGGGGCAGGACACCGGGGAGCTGTTTTTT,CASSLVGGQDTGELFF
NA,TRBD2,TRBV7-2,TRBJ2-7,TGTGCCAGCAGCTTAGCGATCATCGGGGGGAGCTCCTACGAGCAGTACTTC,CASSLAIIGGSSYEQYF
few,NA,TRBV12-3/TRBV12-4,TRBJ1-5,TGTGCCAGCAGTTTTGACAATCAGCCCCAGCATTTT,CASSFDNQPQHF
NA,TRBD1,TRBV7-9,TRBJ2-1,TGTGCCAGCAGCTCAAAGACAGGGGAGACTTCCTACAATGAGCAGTTCTTC,CASSSKTGETSYNEQFF
NA,TRBD2,TRBV7-7,TRBJ2-1,TGTGCTAGCAGCTTAGCCCCCTCTCGACTAGCCGATGAGCAGTTCTTC,CASSLAPSRLADEQFF
NA,NA,TRBV6-6,TRBJ1-1,TGTGCCTACGGGGAAAGGGACACTGAAGCTTTCTTT,CAYGERDTEAFF
NA,NA,TRBV19,TRBJ1-1,TGTGCCAGTAGTATCACACGGGGGGGAGATGAAGCTTTCTTT,CASSITRGGDEAFF
once,NA,TRBV5-8,TRBJ2-7,TGTGCCAGCAGCCCACGAAGTGCAGGGCTCCTCTACGAGCAGTACTTC,CASSPRSAGLLYEQYF
once,TRBD2,TRBV4-3,TRBJ2-7,TGCGCCAGCAGCCAAGGATCTAGCGGGAGAATTTACGAGCAGTACTTC,CASSQGSSGRIYEQYF
NA,NA,TRBV7-2,TRBJ2-7,TGTGCCAGCAGCTTAGGGCCCCAGGGAATTACCTACGAGCAGTACTTC,CASSLGPQGITYEQYF
NA,NA,TRBV5-6,TRBJ2-7,TGTGCCAGCAGGGTGGGCCCGTACTACGAGCAGTACTTC,CASRVGPYYEQYF
NA,NA,TRBV18,TRBJ1-1,TGTGCCAGCTCAGGATTCAGGGGCCGGAACACTGAAGCTTTCTTT,CASSGFRGRNTEAFF
NA,NA,TRBV3-1/TRBV3-2,TRBJ1-1,TGTGCCAGCAGCCAAGTTGGTGGGCCGAGGGACACTGAAGCTTTCTTT,CASSQVGGPRDTEAFF
once,NA,TRBV6-5,TRBJ1-5,TGTGCCAGCACCCGAATGGGGGAAAGCAATCAGCCCCAGCATTTT,CASTRMGESNQPQHF
NA,TRBD2,TRBV5-1,TRBJ2-1,TGCGCCAGCAGCTTGGTAGCGGGAGGCCTTGGGAATGAGCAGTTCTTC,CASSLVAGGLGNEQFF
NA,NA,TRBV18,TRBJ2-6,TGTGCCAGCTCACCAGCCAGGGGCGCTGGGGCCAACGTCCTGACTTTC,CASSPARGAGANVLTF
NA,NA,TRBV29-1,TRBJ2-1,TGCAGCGTTGCCGGGAGTCTAGGGTACAATGAGCAGTTCTTC,CSVAGSLGYNEQFF
few,NA,TRBV5-1,TRBJ1-1,TGCGCCAGCAGCTTAACCGGGGTGAACACTGAAGCTTTCTTT,CASSLTGVNTEAFF
NA,NA,TRBV14,TRBJ1-3,TGTGCCAGCAGCCTCACGGGGCGGACACTAAACACCATATATTTT,CASSLTGRTLNTIYF
few,NA,TRBV7-2,TRBJ1-3,TGTGCCAGCAGTCCAGGGGTCGGAAACACCATATATTTT,CASSPGVGNTIYF
NA,TRBD2,TRBV11-3,TRBJ2-1,TGTGCCAGCAACCCACCGGGGGGAGGGGCCCATGAGCAGTTCTTC,CASNPPGGGAHEQFF
NA,TRBD2,TRBV6-6,TRBJ2-2,TGTGCCAGCCGCTCTGGACTAGCGGAAACCGGGGAGCTGTTTTTT,CASRSGLAETGELFF
once,NA,TRBV5-4,TRBJ1-3,TGTGCCAGCAGCATAGACTCTGGAAACACCATATATTTT,CASSIDSGNTIYF
NA,TRBD1,TRBV19,TRBJ1-4,TGTGCCAGTAGTATCCCCTCGACAGGGGGCTATGAAAAACTGTTTTTT,CASSIPSTGGYEKLFF
NA,NA,TRBV27,TRBJ1-1,TGTGCCAGCAGTTCAACAGGGTTTGCTGAAGCTTTCTTT,CASSSTGFAEAFF
NA,NA,TRBV5-6,TRBJ2-3,TGTGCCAGCAGCTTGATCAGGGGGGTCACAGATACGCAGTATTTT,CASSLIRGVTDTQYF
once,NA,TRBV19,TRBJ1-2,TGTGCCAGTAGTATAGTAATCGTCCGGGACGGCTATGGCTACACCTTC,CASSIVIVRDGYGYTF
NA,NA,TRBV7-6,TRBJ1-6,TGTGCCAGCAGCGGAGTGGGTTGGGGGGATAATTCACCCCTCCACTTT,CASSGVGWGDNSPLHF
NA,TRBD2,TRBV5-1,TRBJ2-1,TGCGCCAGCAGCGAGACTAGCGGGAGTCACAATGAGCAGTTCTTC,CASSETSGSHNEQFF
NA,NA,TRBV11-2,TRBJ2-3,TGTGCCAGCAGCTCAGCGGGAGATACGCAGTATTTT,CASSSAGDTQYF
NA,NA,TRBV9,TRBJ1-2,TGTGCCAGCAGCGTGGGTGGATGGGGGTCTAGGGGCTACACCTTC,CASSVGGWGSRGYTF
NA,TRBD1,TRBV6-2/TRBV6-3,TRBJ2-7,TGTGCCAGCAGTTACCTAGGGACAGGGGGCAGCGAGCAGTACTTC,CASSYLGTGGSEQYF
NA,NA,TRBV9,TRBJ2-7,TGTGCCAGCAGCCCCGGAGGAACCTACGAGCAGTACTTC,CASSPGGTYEQYF
once,TRBD1,TRBV9,TRBJ1-4,TGTGCCAGCAGCGTAGCGACAGGGGGTGAAAAACTGTTTTTT,CASSVATGGEKLFF
NA,TRBD1,TRBV6-5,TRBJ1-6,TGTGCCAGCAGCGACAGGGGCGATTCACCCCTCCACTTT,CASSDRGDSPLHF